The 17 T cell receptor beta chains reported below all come from one sample, sequenced in a study of blood T cell repertoires in COVID-19. Clones were read by immunoSEQ multiplex PCR, and TCRdb kept only the in-frame ones, dropping some. The sample has 250,000 or so clones, about four fifths seen once; the top ten hold over 1.5%. The sequenced sample consisted of peripheral blood. The receptors derive from a woman between 35 and 50 years old who had recovered from COVID-19.

The rearrangement joins TRBV5-1 to TRBJ1-1; D is unresolved. This CDR3 comprises 14 residues. Germline V lookup: CDR1 SGHRS, CDR2 YFSETQ. Trimming cost V 3 bases and J 1 base, with 10 bases left between them. The CDR3 loop is CASSSREANTEAFF. CDR3 sequence (DNA): TGCGCCAGCAGCTCTCGGGAGGCGAACACTGAAGCTTTCTTT.

This rearrangement joins TRBV29-1 to TRBJ2-5; 9 bases fit TRBD1. CDR1 is SQVTM, CDR2 ANQGSEA, per germline. V was clipped by 7 bases and J by 5 bases; unmatched bases: 8. This CDR3 comprises 13 residues. The CDR3 region has the DNA TGCAGCGGGGACAGGGCTCTAGGGGAGACCCAGTACTTC. Protein: CSGDRALGETQYF.

DNA of the CDR3: TGTGCCAGTAGGGACAGGGGATCGAACACTGAAGCTTTCTTT. Translation: CASRDRGSNTEAFF. The rearrangement uses TRBV19 and TRBJ1-1; the match to TRBD1 covers 9 bases. The CDR3 totals 14 residues. Trimming took 6 bases from V and 1 from J; bases not matched to a gene: 3. Per germline, CDR1 LNHDA and CDR2 SQIVND (reference sequence).

The J gene is TRBJ2-7, the V gene TRBV6-5; tentatively, D is TRBD1 (6 bases). The CDR3 consists of 14 residues. Germline CDR1 is MNHEY and CDR2 is SVGAGI. With 2 bases removed from V and 2 bases from J, the gap between germline ends came to 10 bases. In nucleotides, the CDR3 is TGTGCCAGCAGTTACGACAGGCTTACCTACGAGCAGTACTTC. It specifies CASSYDRLTYEQYF.

The rearrangement links TRBV2 to TRBJ2-1, with D perhaps matching TRBD1 (6 bases). The germline CDR1 and CDR2 sequences are SNHLY and FYNNEI. The V end lost 2 bases, the J end lost 0 bases, and 8 bases lay between the germline ends. CDR3 length: 15 amino acids. This CDR3 is CASSEPGVSYNEQFF. CDR3 in DNA: TGTGCCAGCAGTGAACCAGGGGTCTCCTACAATGAGCAGTTCTTC.

This chain connects TRBV28 to TRBJ1-2; TRBD1 matches at 8 bases. Germline loops: CDR1 MDHEN, CDR2 SYDVKM. This CDR3 comprises 15 residues. Unmatched junction bases numbered 8, after V lost 6 bases and J lost 2 bases. In DNA, the CDR3 is TGTGCCAGCAGACTTACAGGGGGGTGGAACTATGGCTACACCTTC. Translating gives CASRLTGGWNYGYTF.

The J gene is TRBJ2-7, the V gene TRBV5-4; D possibly corresponds to TRBD1 (7 bases). Trimming removed 0 bases from V and 1 base from J, with 11 bases in between. Germline CDR1 reads SGHNT; CDR2 reads YYREEE (reference sequence). The CDR3 sequence is 15 residues long. The CDR3 is CASSLDQGGSYEQYF. CDR3 sequence (DNA): TGTGCCAGCAGCTTGGATCAGGGGGGATCCTACGAGCAGTACTTC.

The chain carries TRBV3-1 (or the pseudogene TRBV3-2) and TRBJ2-5, with unresolved D. This CDR3 is 14 amino acids long. Germline CDR1 reads LGHDT; CDR2 reads YNNKEL (reference sequence). The V end was cut by 3 bases, the J end by 2 bases, with 10 bases between. The CDR3 region is CASSHHREQETQYF. Here the CDR3 DNA reads TGTGCCAGCAGCCACCACAGAGAGCAAGAGACCCAGTACTTC.

CDR3 loop: CASRGLSYEQYF. The CDR3 DNA follows: TGTGCCAGCAGAGGACTGTCCTACGAGCAGTACTTC. The chain couples TRBV28 to TRBJ2-7, with a weak D call TRBD2 (5 bases). Germline V gene lookup returns CDR1 MDHEN and CDR2 SYDVKM. The CDR3 consists of 12 residues. Trimming pared 6 bases from V and 1 base from J, leaving 7 bases between.

The chain couples TRBV6-2 or TRBV6-3 to TRBJ1-5, with 7 bases lining up with TRBD1. Per the germline V gene, CDR1 is MNHEY and CDR2 is SVGEGT. This CDR3 is 14 amino acids long. J gave up 2 bases and V 6 bases, and 4 bases lay outside the gene matches. The CDR3 is CASSPTGRNQPQHF. The CDR3 DNA reads TGTGCCAGCAGCCCGACAGGGCGCAATCAGCCCCAGCATTTT.

This sequence joins TRBV9 and TRBJ2-1; maybe TRBD1 (5 bases). Trimming shortened V by 7 bases and J by 6 bases, and 5 bases separated the two germline ends. The CDR3 consists of 10 residues. Germline values: CDR1 SGDLS, CDR2 YYNGEE. The chain's CDR3 is CASGANEQFF. CDR3 sequence (DNA): TGTGCCAGCGGGGCCAATGAGCAGTTCTTC.

The chain links TRBV19 to TRBJ1-5; unclear D gene. The V gene's germline CDR1 is LNHDA and CDR2 SQIVND (reference sequence). Trimming took off 3 bases at V and 7 bases at J, with 10 bases between the two ends. This CDR3 contains 13 residues. The CDR3 DNA follows: TGTGCCAGTAGTATTTCAGTGTCACAGCCCCAGCATTTT. It translates to CASSISVSQPQHF.

The DNA for the CDR3 is TGTGCCAGCAACTTTAGATGGTCGGGCACCGGGGAGCTGTTTTTT. Protein product: CASNFRWSGTGELFF. V and J are TRBV27 and TRBJ2-2, with D uncertain. The germline V gene encodes CDR1 MNHEY and CDR2 SMNVEV (reference sequence). The ends were cut back, 7 bases at V and 4 bases at J, with 16 bases in the middle. CDR3 length equals 15 residues.

This clone was seen only a few times. The chain uses TRBV6-2 or TRBV6-3 and TRBJ1-5, with a tentative D call TRBD1 (6 bases). Between the trimmed V and J ends, which lost 5 bases and 1 base, there was a span of 9 bases. The CDR3 loop spans 14 amino acids. From germline, CDR1 is MNHEY and CDR2 SVGEGT. Here the CDR3 reads CASSQGQSNQPQHF. The CDR3 DNA reads as TGTGCCAGCAGTCAAGGACAGAGCAATCAGCCCCAGCATTTT.

The chain is built from TRBV6-1 and TRBJ1-5; D ambiguous. This CDR3 comprises 15 residues. From germline, CDR1 is MNHNS and CDR2 SASEGT. Trimming took off 1 base at V and 5 bases at J, with 12 bases between the two ends. The CDR3 region is CASSEVGGVHQPQHF. As DNA, the CDR3 is TGTGCCAGCAGTGAAGTCGGCGGGGTTCATCAGCCCCAGCATTTT.

The genes are TRBV7-2 and TRBJ1-5; 8 positions match TRBD1. CDR1 is SGHTA and CDR2 is FQGNSA in the germline V gene. V lost 5 bases, J lost 2 bases, and 8 bases stayed unmatched. There are 16 residues in the CDR3. The CDR3 nucleotides read TGTGCCAGCAGCCCGGGACAGGCCTCTGGCAATCAGCCCCAGCATTTT. This encodes CASSPGQASGNQPQHF.

The chain employs TRBV3-1 (or the pseudogene TRBV3-2) and TRBJ1-1; 9 bases align to TRBD1. CDR1 is LGHDT, CDR2 YNNKEL, per germline (reference sequence). There are 14 residues in the CDR3. The V and J ends lost 4 bases and 4 bases, in that order; junction bases with no gene match: 4. The CDR3 here is CASSRQTGGTEAFF. The CDR3 DNA is TGTGCCAGCAGCCGCCAGACAGGGGGCACTGAAGCTTTCTTT.